Described below is a single T cell receptor beta chain sequence and its context. What it binds is unknown. This CDR3 comprises 17 residues. The germline V gene has CDR1 SEHNR and CDR2 FQNEAQ (reference sequence). The V gene end was trimmed by 1 base and the J gene end by 0 bases; junction bases not matched to a gene: 4. The data belong to a study of cytomegalovirus exposure and HLA in healthy donors. The study, taken as a whole, reports: The study labeled roughly 160 TCR beta chains cytomegalovirus-associated.

The PCR used 60 Vbeta and 13 Jbeta primers. Sequencing was performed with immunoSEQ multiplex PCR; in TCRdb, only in-frame clones are kept and a portion is missing. The sample contains some 130,000 clones, around a tenth of which appear only once. Sequencing was performed on PBMCs. This TCR derives from a man aged 50 to 60 in good health and CMV-seronegative. The chain links TRBV7-9 to TRBJ1-4; TRBD1 matches 8 bases. The CDR3 is CASSLGTGSPTNEKLFF. The CDR3, as DNA: TGTGCCAGCAGCTTAGGGACAGGGAGTCCAACTAATGAAAAACTGTTTTTT.